This record concerns one T cell receptor beta chain sequence. This entry is derived from a study of radiation and T cells in renal cell carcinoma. Time point in this sample: blood 4 weeks post-SBRT, at nephrectomy. The treatment is: 15 Gy SBRT to primary tumor, nephrectomy 4 weeks later. Nephrectomy followed 15 Gy stereotactic body radiation by 4 weeks. Profiling relied on immunoSEQ multiplex PCR, and the TCRdb table lists in-frame clones only, not all of them. The sample gives around 100,000 clones, roughly 84% of which show up once; more than 7% is in the top ten. This TCR was sampled from a man aged 55-75 years with renal cell carcinoma. Source: blood, taken from a patient whose treatment included radiotherapy and nephrectomy.

CDR3 amino acids: CASSMLDGVRFYNEQFF. The CDR3 nucleotides are TGTGCCAGTAGTATGTTGGACGGGGTAAGATTTTACAATGAGCAGTTCTTC. This chain connects TRBV19 to TRBJ2-1, with a tentative D call TRBD2 (5 bases). The CDR3 is made up of 17 amino acids. Germline loops: CDR1 LNHDA, CDR2 SQIVND (reference sequence). V lost 3 bases and J lost 4, with 19 bases in between.